Below, one T cell receptor beta chain is given with its context. Looked up from germline, CDR1 is SNHLY and CDR2 is FYNNEI. Trimming pared 7 bases from V and 2 bases from J, leaving 20 bases between. This CDR3 has 16 residues. These data originate in a study of shared T cell receptors in the human thymus. The protocol was immunoSEQ multiplex PCR, while the TCRdb copy is restricted to in-frame clones and leaves out a portion. The table lists 700,000 or so clones, 70% to 90% of them singletons. The same data also contributed to another study, on human thymus T cells.

Sequences were obtained from thymocytes. The chain carries TRBV2 and TRBJ2-5, with D maybe TRBD1 (5 bases). The TCR originated in a girl under three years old with a congenital heart defect. CDR3 amino acids: CASKLQPTVNQETQYF. The CDR3 nucleotides are TGTGCCAGCAAACTACAGCCGACAGTCAATCAAGAGACCCAGTACTTC.